This TCR beta chain was found in a study of blood T cells in healthy people across ages. A second PCR, run for about 7 to 11 cycles, used a sample-barcoded 5' primer plus a J-beta primer mix. Via MiXCR, TCRdb re-called the 5' RACE reads, giving one row per CDR3 protein. Of around 800,000 distinct CDR3 sequences in the sample, under 30% were seen once. This clonotype was counted only a few times. This sample also appeared in a second study, on T cells of mothers and their children.

The specimen was blood. The clonotype comes from a boy aged 5-17 years in good health.

CDR3 in DNA: TGCAGTGCCAACAAGGACAGGGCGGAGACCCAGTACTTC. It translates to CSANKDRAETQYF. The gene calls are TRBV20-1 and TRBJ2-5, with TRBD1 matching 8 bases. The CDR3 has 13 residues. V lost 6 bases to trimming and J lost 5 bases; unmatched junction nucleotides: 8. Germline lookup yields CDR1 DFQATT and CDR2 SNEGSKA (reference sequence).